These 26 T cell receptor beta chains were all obtained from the same sample, sequenced in a study of T cell repertoires in cytomegalovirus infection. Their antigens remain unidentified. Each CDR3 protein is one row after TCRdb ran MiXCR on the reads. The table lists about 740,000 distinct CDR3 sequences, around 30% of them singletons, with roughly 20% in the top ten. The source material was cultured PBMCs, sampled from culture after CMV antigen stimulation. Receptor source: a human donor in good health (CMV status not recorded). Some clones in this sample may be carry-over from other donors' samples.

V is TRBV11-1 and J is TRBJ1-1, with D possibly matching TRBD1 (6 bases). V lost 2 bases to trimming and J lost 3 bases, with 13 bases between them. CDR3 length: 15 amino acids. Germline assignment: CDR1 SGHAT and CDR2 FQDESV (reference sequence). In DNA form, the CDR3 reads TGTGCCAGCAGCTTATTGGGGGCGCGGGACACTGAAGCTTTCTTT. Amino acids: CASSLLGARDTEAFF.

This clonotype turned up a few times. This rearrangement joins TRBV6-5 to TRBJ2-7; D is undetermined. The germline CDR1 and CDR2 sequences are MNHEY and SVGAGI. V was cut by 2 bases and J by 0 bases, with 8 bases left in between. The CDR3 sequence is 14 residues long. CDR3 residues: CASSYDPSSYEQYF. The DNA of the CDR3 is TGTGCCAGCAGTTACGACCCTAGCTCCTACGAGCAGTACTTC.

This clonotype was seen a few times. V and J are TRBV10-3 and TRBJ2-5, with 7 nucleotides matching TRBD1. The V gene's germline CDR1 is ENHRY and CDR2 SYGVKD. Germline trimming cut 6 bases from V and 3 bases from J; bases unmatched to any gene: 4. The CDR3 loop spans 13 amino acids. The CDR3 reads CAISGTAKETQYF. The CDR3 DNA follows: TGTGCCATCAGCGGGACAGCTAAAGAGACCCAGTACTTC.

This clonotype turned up a few times. J is TRBJ2-7 and V is TRBV2; D remains unclear. Germline CDR1 is SNHLY and CDR2 is FYNNEI. The CDR3 runs to 13 residues. Deletions cut 7 bases from V and 2 bases from J, with 12 bases between. CDR3 in DNA: TGTGCCAGCAAGGAGAGATCAACCTACGAGCAGTACTTC. Its translation is CASKERSTYEQYF.

The rearrangement uses TRBV4-1 and TRBJ2-1, with D possibly called TRBD1 or TRBD2 (5 bases each). Trimming shortened V by 1 base and J by 7 bases, and 14 bases separated the two germline ends. Germline values: CDR1 MGHRA, CDR2 YSYEKL. This CDR3 spans 15 amino acids. Here the CDR3 DNA reads TGCGCCAGCAGCCAAGTCCGGGGCAGTTTGAATGAGCAGTTCTTC. Protein sequence: CASSQVRGSLNEQFF.

The chain is built from TRBV6-1 and TRBJ2-7; 8 nucleotides align to TRBD1. Unmatched junction bases numbered 6, after V lost 9 bases and J lost 2 bases. Germline values: CDR1 MNHNS, CDR2 SASEGT. This CDR3 is built from 13 residues. The CDR3: CASRKGQAYEQYF. CDR3 nucleotides: TGTGCCAGTAGAAAGGGACAGGCCTACGAGCAGTACTTC.

In its sample, this clonotype was seen a few times. The CDR3 DNA sequence: TGCAGTGCTAGACCCCCAGGGGGAGGCGAGACCCAGTACTTC. It codes for CSARPPGGGETQYF. The genes are TRBV20-1 and TRBJ2-5; D possibly corresponds to TRBD1 (7 bases). The germline V gene encodes CDR1 DFQATT and CDR2 SNEGSKA (reference sequence). The CDR3 length is 14 residues. V was cut by 2 bases and J by 5 bases, with 15 bases left in between.

V gene TRBV7-6 combines with J gene TRBJ2-3, with D unresolved. CDR3 length: 12 amino acids. V was cut by 5 bases and J by 7 bases, with 10 bases left in between. The germline CDR1 and CDR2 sequences are SGHVS and FNYEAQ. The CDR3 nucleotides are TGTGCCAGCAGCAGTTTGAGAAATACGCAGTATTTT. This gives the protein CASSSLRNTQYF.

The CDR3 nucleotides are TGTGCCAGCTCACCGGAGGGAGGCACCACCGGGGAGCTGTTTTTT. Encoded protein: CASSPEGGTTGELFF. The V call is TRBV18, the J call TRBJ2-2, with D possibly matching TRBD2 (6 bases). This CDR3 has 15 amino acids. Germline loops: CDR1 KGHSH, CDR2 LQKENI. V lost 3 bases to trimming and J lost 4 bases, with 12 bases between them.

This sequence joins TRBV6-6 and TRBJ2-5; D assignment may be TRBD1 or TRBD2 (5 bases each). Per the germline V gene, CDR1 is MNHNY and CDR2 is SVGAGI (reference sequence). V lost 5 bases, J lost 2 bases, and 9 bases lay in between. This CDR3 spans 13 amino acids. Written as DNA, the CDR3 is TGTGCCAGCAGTGACGGGGCTCAAGAGACCCAGTACTTC. Protein: CASSDGAQETQYF.

The chain has TRBV5-1 and TRBJ1-6; no definite D call. The CDR3 extends over 15 amino acids. Germline V CDR1 and CDR2: SGHRS, YFSETQ. V dropped 0 bases and J dropped 8 bases, with 12 bases sitting between them. For the CDR3, the DNA is TGCGCCAGCAGCTTGGAACGCTGGGGAGATTCACCCCTCCACTTT. Protein: CASSLERWGDSPLHF.

The chain has TRBV20-1 and TRBJ2-1, with D possibly matching TRBD2 (5 bases). This CDR3 has 13 amino acids. Trimming removed 3 bases at V and 12 bases at J, with 18 bases between. The germline gives CDR1 DFQATT, CDR2 SNEGSKA (reference sequence). In DNA form, the CDR3 reads TGCAGTGCTAGCGATCCCACGGGGATTGTGCAGTTCTTC. It yields the protein CSASDPTGIVQFF.

The chain recombines TRBV4-1 with TRBJ1-3; no definite D call. From germline, CDR1 is MGHRA and CDR2 YSYEKL. The CDR3 loop spans 16 amino acids. Between the trimmed V and J ends, which lost 2 bases and 2 bases, there was a span of 13 bases. CDR3 residues: CASSQPFGPTGNTIYF. CDR3 in DNA: TGCGCCAGCAGCCAACCGTTTGGGCCCACTGGAAACACCATATATTTT.

The rearrangement joins TRBV12-3 or TRBV12-4 to TRBJ2-5; D unresolved. The ends were cut back, 5 bases at V and 2 bases at J, with 9 bases in the middle. The length of the CDR3 is 13 residues. CDR3 residues: CASSPPVQETQYF. The CDR3 DNA reads as TGTGCCAGCAGTCCCCCGGTACAAGAGACCCAGTACTTC.

This chain joins TRBV28 and TRBJ2-1, with 8 bases fitting TRBD1. CDR1 and CDR2 (germline): MDHEN, SYDVKM. V lost 6 bases, J lost 6 bases, and 4 bases stayed unmatched. This CDR3 is built from 13 residues. The CDR3 protein is CASRDTGGNEQFF. The CDR3 nucleotides read TGTGCCAGCAGGGATACAGGGGGCAATGAGCAGTTCTTC.

The CDR3 nucleotides are TGTGCCAGCAGCTTAGAACCCTGGGGGGAGCAGTACTTC. Translation: CASSLEPWGEQYF. This chain joins TRBV7-6 and TRBJ2-7; D possibly uses TRBD1 or TRBD2 (5 bases each). There are 13 residues in the CDR3. V lost 1 base, J lost 7 bases, and 11 bases lay in between. Germline V gene lookup returns CDR1 SGHVS and CDR2 FNYEAQ.

This clonotype was observed a few times. The chain carries TRBV29-1 and TRBJ2-5; 7 bases map to TRBD2. V was pared by 3 bases and J by 1 base, with 5 bases of the junction left unmatched. Germline CDR1 is SQVTM and CDR2 is ANQGSEA. CDR3 length equals 14 residues. For the CDR3, the DNA is TGCAGCGTTGAGGATCTAGCGGCCCAAGAGACCCAGTACTTC. Its translation: CSVEDLAAQETQYF.

This sequence joins TRBV7-6 and TRBJ2-1, with TRBD2 identical over 11 bases. The CDR3 runs 17 residues. Germline V CDR1 and CDR2: SGHVS, FNYEAQ. V was pared by 3 bases and J by 0 bases, with 4 bases of the junction left unmatched. This CDR3 reads CASSLTSGTLSYNEQFF. In nucleotides, the CDR3 is TGTGCCAGCAGCTTGACTAGCGGGACCCTCTCCTACAATGAGCAGTTCTTC.

This clonotype was detected ten times or more. The V gene is TRBV7-2, the J gene TRBJ1-4; D possibly corresponds to TRBD1 (5 bases). CDR1 is SGHTA and CDR2 is FQGNSA in the germline V gene. CDR3 length: 15 residues. V was shortened by 1 base and J by 7 bases, with 13 bases between the two germline ends. The CDR3: CASSLGGPVGEKLFF. In DNA form, the CDR3 reads TGTGCCAGCAGCTTAGGGGGCCCCGTCGGTGAAAAACTGTTTTTT.

This clonotype was counted ten times or more. CDR3 sequence reads: CASRPAAGTSPYNEQFF. The CDR3 nucleotides are TGTGCCAGCAGACCCGCCGCAGGGACTAGTCCCTACAATGAGCAGTTCTTC. This chain connects TRBV7-9 to TRBJ2-1; 8 nucleotides agree with TRBD2. The CDR3 covers 17 residues. V lost 6 bases and J lost 2; bases outside the gene matches: 12. Germline CDR1 is SEHNR and CDR2 is FQNEAQ (reference sequence).

V is TRBV20-1 and J is TRBJ2-7; either TRBD1 or TRBD2 may fit D (6 bases each). Germline CDR1 is DFQATT and CDR2 is SNEGSKA (reference sequence). V shed 0 bases and J shed 5 bases, with 11 bases lying between them. This CDR3 region has 13 residues. The CDR3 nucleotides read TGCAGTGCTAGAGATGGGGGGCAGGACGAGCAGTACTTC. This gives the protein CSARDGGQDEQYF.

The chain combines TRBV2 with TRBJ2-3; TRBD2 agrees at 10 bases. Germline V lookup: CDR1 SNHLY, CDR2 FYNNEI. V trimming: 2 bases; J trimming: 6 bases; junction bases outside the gene matches: 2. This CDR3 comprises 14 residues. CDR3 bases: TGTGCCAGCAGTGAACTAGCGGGGGTTGATACGCAGTATTTT. The encoded protein is CASSELAGVDTQYF.

In this sample, this clonotype turned up many times. CDR3 coding DNA: TGTGCCAGCAGTTTACTGACAGACTATGGCTACACCTTC. Translation gives CASSLLTDYGYTF. V gene TRBV12-3 or TRBV12-4 combines with J gene TRBJ1-2; the D gene is possibly TRBD1 (5 bases). Trimming left V 2 bases short and J 3 bases short, with 7 bases between. CDR3 length: 13 residues.

The V and J genes are TRBV5-4 and TRBJ2-7, with TRBD2 identical over 7 bases. This CDR3 comprises 14 residues. Trimming took 3 bases from V and 6 from J; bases not matched to a gene: 9. CDR1 is SGHNT and CDR2 is YYREEE in the germline V gene (reference sequence). In DNA form, the CDR3 reads TGTGCCAGCAGCTCCGGGACTAACTACGTCGAGCAGTACTTC. Encoded protein: CASSSGTNYVEQYF. The full variable domain, completed using reference TRBV5-4 and TRBJ2-7, is ETGVTQSPTHLIKTRGQQVTLRCSSQSGHNTVSWYQQALGQGPQFIFQYYREEENGRGNFPPRFSGLQFPNYSSELNVNALELDDSALYLCASSSGTNYVEQYFGPGTRLTVT.

The sample holds a few counts of this clonotype. The chain uses TRBV10-3 and TRBJ2-3; 7 bases are shared with TRBD1. This CDR3 has 14 residues. Germline V lookup: CDR1 ENHRY, CDR2 SYGVKD. The J segment lost 1 base and the V segment lost 7 bases, leaving 5 bases of the junction unmatched. CDR3 residues: CAITGDSRTDTQYF. The CDR3 DNA sequence: TGTGCCATCACCGGGGACAGCCGCACAGATACGCAGTATTTT.

This rearrangement joins TRBV18 to TRBJ2-7; 7 bases fit TRBD2. Germline assignment: CDR1 KGHSH and CDR2 LQKENI. Germline trimming cut 3 bases from V and 0 bases from J; bases unmatched to any gene: 8. The CDR3 runs 16 residues. CDR3 protein: CASSPQSTGGSYEQYF. In nucleotides, the CDR3 is TGTGCCAGCTCACCCCAATCAACGGGGGGCTCCTACGAGCAGTACTTC.